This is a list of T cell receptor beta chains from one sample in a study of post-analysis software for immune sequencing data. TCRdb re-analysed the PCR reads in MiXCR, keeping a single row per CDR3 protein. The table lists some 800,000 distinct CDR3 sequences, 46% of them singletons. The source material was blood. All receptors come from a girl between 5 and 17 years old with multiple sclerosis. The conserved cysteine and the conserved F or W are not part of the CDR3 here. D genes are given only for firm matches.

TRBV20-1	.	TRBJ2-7	SAHRDEQY
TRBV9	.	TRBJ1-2	ASSVDTALTGGYT
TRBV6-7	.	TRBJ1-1	ATITQRGVMNTEAF
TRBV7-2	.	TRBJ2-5	ASSLEAGTYWGETQY
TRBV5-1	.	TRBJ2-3	ASRPGQRTDTQY
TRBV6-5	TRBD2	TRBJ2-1	ASSWTSGSMGNEQF
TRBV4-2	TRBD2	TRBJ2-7	ASSTLRLAGFSYEQY
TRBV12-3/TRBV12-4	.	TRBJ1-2	ASSLGGSGYGYT
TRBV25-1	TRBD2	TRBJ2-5	ASSAGLAVETQY
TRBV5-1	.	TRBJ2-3	ASSLNGIATDTQY
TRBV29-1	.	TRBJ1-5	SVTTGNQPQH
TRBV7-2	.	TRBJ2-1	ASSLVGGEQF
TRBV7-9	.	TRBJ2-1	ASSSVVYNEQF
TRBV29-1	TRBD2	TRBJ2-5	SVSGGMEQY
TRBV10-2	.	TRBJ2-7	ASSEYRDAYEQY
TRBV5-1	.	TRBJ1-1	ASSPTGSNTEAF
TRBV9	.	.	ASSPSQADYEQY
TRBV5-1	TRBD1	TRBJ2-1	ASSPQGSSYNEQF
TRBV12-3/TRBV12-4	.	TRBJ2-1	ASSPRLGISSYNEQF
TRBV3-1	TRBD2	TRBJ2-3	ASSRTSGRQSADTQY
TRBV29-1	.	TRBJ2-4	SVEQGIAKNIQY
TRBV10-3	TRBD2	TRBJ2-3	AISRSSGSTDTQY
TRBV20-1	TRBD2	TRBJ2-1	SAQKTSVGNEQF
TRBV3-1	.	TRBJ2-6	ASSPRRAGANVLT
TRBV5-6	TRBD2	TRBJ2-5	ASSFWGGSETQY
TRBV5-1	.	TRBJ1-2	ASSFGSGGVEGYT
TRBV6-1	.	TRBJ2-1	ASSEAQGLGEQF
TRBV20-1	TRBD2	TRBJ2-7	SASMLLAGAYEQY
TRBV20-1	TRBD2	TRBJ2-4	SAQGLTSGLY
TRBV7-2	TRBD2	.	ASSFTSGSGSYEQY
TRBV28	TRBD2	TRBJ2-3	ASNLLAGGPVRTDTQY
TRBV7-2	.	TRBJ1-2	ASSLAEPTGGYT
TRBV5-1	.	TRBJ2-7	ASSLAGAYYEQY
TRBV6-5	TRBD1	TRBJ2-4	ASSYLRDRCDKNIQY
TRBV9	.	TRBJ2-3	ASRLSGRPGDTQY
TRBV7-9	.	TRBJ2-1	ASSLTMTGYNEQF
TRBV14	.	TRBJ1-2	ASSQPGAAYGYT
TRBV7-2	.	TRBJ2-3	ASSSLASTDTQY
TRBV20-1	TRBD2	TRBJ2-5	SARDWTSGSVPQY
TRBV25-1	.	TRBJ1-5	ASSEERGDSNQPQH
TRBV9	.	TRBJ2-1	ASSQGLTNEQF
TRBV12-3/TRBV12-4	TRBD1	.	TSSFRQGRATEQY
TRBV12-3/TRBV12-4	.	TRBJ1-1	ASSFAQQTTEAF
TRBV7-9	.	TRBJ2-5	ASSTYRTQETQY
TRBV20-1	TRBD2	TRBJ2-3	SARGLAAEDTQY
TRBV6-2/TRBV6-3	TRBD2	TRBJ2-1	ASSFVAGSYNEQF
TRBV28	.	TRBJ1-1	ASSLRDNEAF
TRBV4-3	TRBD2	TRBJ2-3	ASSRLADSSTDTQY
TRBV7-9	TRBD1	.	ASSRRGIAENEQY
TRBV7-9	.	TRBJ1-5	ASSLSGYNQPQH
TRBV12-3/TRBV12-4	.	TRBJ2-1	ASSLPGTPSYNEQF
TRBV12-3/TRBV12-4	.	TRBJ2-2	ASSFIANIGELF
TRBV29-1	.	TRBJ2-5	SVERGGQGVGTQY
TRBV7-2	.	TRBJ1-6	ASSLGVYGRSSHNSPLH
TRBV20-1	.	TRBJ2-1	SAERVVSRNEQF